This is a list of T cell receptor beta chains from one sample in a study of T-cell memory formation after mild COVID-19. In TCRdb, the 5' RACE reads were re-called with MiXCR into one record per CDR3 protein. The sample includes 140,000 or so distinct CDR3 sequences, approximately 6% seen only once; the top ten take just over 2%. Sequenced input: PBMCs or a T cell subset sorted from them (not recorded which). The source is an adult woman who had mild COVID-19 (a few samples of this study predate the infection). Cell type and time point are not known. The CDR3 runs from the conserved cysteine through the conserved F or W. The D gene is left open where the match is weak. A clone size is listed for some rows: how often the clone was seen (once, few, many), or a class if it is expanded.

clone_size	v_call	d_call	j_call	cdr3_aa	cdr3_nt
-	TRBV2	-	TRBJ1-5	CASSGQGNQPQHF	TGTGCCAGCAGTGGGCAGGGGAATCAGCCCCAGCATTTT
few	TRBV5-1	-	TRBJ2-5	CASSEQGTLQETQYF	TGCGCCAGCAGCGAACAAGGGACGCTTCAAGAGACCCAGTACTTC
many	TRBV6-5	-	TRBJ1-1	CACSGNRNTEAFF	TGTGCCTGCTCAGGGAATCGGAACACTGAAGCTTTCTTT
-	TRBV3-1	-	TRBJ1-1	CASSQALGGTEAFF	TGTGCCAGCAGCCAAGCGCTTGGCGGCACTGAAGCTTTCTTT
many	TRBV12-3/TRBV12-4	-	TRBJ1-2	CASSGTHYGYTF	TGTGCCAGCAGCGGGACCCACTATGGCTACACCTTC
many	TRBV6-5	TRBD1	TRBJ1-1	CASSHRDSNTEAFF	TGTGCCAGCAGTCACCGGGACAGTAACACTGAAGCTTTCTTT
few	TRBV12-3/TRBV12-4	TRBD2	TRBJ2-1	CASSRSGNLNNEQFF	TGTGCCAGCAGCCGGAGCGGGAATCTGAACAATGAGCAGTTCTTC
many	TRBV7-8	-	TRBJ2-5	CASGGGLLRETQYF	TGTGCCAGCGGGGGGGGCCTCCTGAGGGAGACCCAGTACTTC
many	TRBV20-1	-	TRBJ1-1	CSARHGLWGTEAFF	TGCAGTGCTAGGCATGGGCTGTGGGGCACTGAAGCTTTCTTT
few	TRBV20-1	-	TRBJ2-5	CSARLGGGETQYF	TGCAGTGCTAGACTCGGGGGCGGAGAGACCCAGTACTTC